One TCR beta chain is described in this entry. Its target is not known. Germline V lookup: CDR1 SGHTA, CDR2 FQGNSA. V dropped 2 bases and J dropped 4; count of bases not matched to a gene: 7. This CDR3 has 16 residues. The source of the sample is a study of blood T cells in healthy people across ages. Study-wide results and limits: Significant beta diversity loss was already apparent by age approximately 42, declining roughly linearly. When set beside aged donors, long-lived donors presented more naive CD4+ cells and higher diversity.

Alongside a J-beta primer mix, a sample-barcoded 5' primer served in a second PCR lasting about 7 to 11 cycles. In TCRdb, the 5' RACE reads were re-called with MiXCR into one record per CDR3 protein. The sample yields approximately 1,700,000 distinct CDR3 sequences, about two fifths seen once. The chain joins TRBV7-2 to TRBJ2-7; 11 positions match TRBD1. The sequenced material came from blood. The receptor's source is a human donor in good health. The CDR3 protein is CASSLSLDRGRYEQYF. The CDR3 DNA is TGTGCCAGCAGCTTATCCTTGGACAGGGGGCGGTACGAGCAGTACTTC. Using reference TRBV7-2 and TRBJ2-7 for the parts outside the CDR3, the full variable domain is GAGVSQSPSNKVTEKGKDVELRCDPISGHTALYWYRQSLGQGLEFLIYFQGNSAPDKSGLPSDRFSAERTGGSVSTLTIQRTQQEDSAVYLCASSLSLDRGRYEQYFGPGTRLTVT.